The next 29 T cell receptor beta chains were all read from a single sample in a study of CXCR3-negative and CXCR3-positive naive CD8 T cells. The antigens for these receptors are not known. Study-level findings and limits: CXCR3-positive naive cells carried more hydrophobic TRB CDR3s than CXCR3-negative ones.

UMI-tagged TRB cDNA libraries were built via 5' RACE. TCRdb re-called the 5' RACE reads and shows each CDR3 protein once, DNA omitted. Its clone listing holds more than 80,000 distinct CDR3 sequences. Sequenced input: naive CXCR3+ CD8+ T cells from blood. The subset here: CD45RO-CCR7+CD27+CD95- naive CD8+ T cells expressing CXCR3 (TNR3+). The receptors derive from a human donor in good health. Some clones in this sample may be carry-over from other donors' samples.

The chain couples TRBV4-2 to TRBJ2-1; TCRdb designates TRBD1, a call that cannot be tested without DNA. The CDR3 runs to 17 residues. Germline CDR1 reads LGHNA; CDR2 reads YNFKEQ. The CDR3 sequence: CASSLSGGGYGYNEQFF.

The V gene is TRBV12-3 or TRBV12-4, the J gene TRBJ2-1; TCRdb indicates TRBD2, and absent DNA this call remains unverified. This CDR3 is 15 amino acids long. CDR3 amino acids: CASRVSGGPYNEQFF.

The V call is TRBV6-1, the J call TRBJ2-2; TCRdb gives TRBD2 as the D gene, but with no DNA this cannot be confirmed. The CDR3 sequence is 17 residues long. CDR1 and CDR2 from the germline V gene are MNHNS and SASEGT. CDR3 sequence: CASSELLAGGRTGELFF.

This chain uses TRBV7-9 with TRBJ2-1. Germline V gene data show CDR1 as SEHNR and CDR2 as FQNEAQ (reference sequence). This CDR3 has 14 residues. The CDR3 region is CASSSLESYNEQFF.

The gene calls are TRBV24-1 and TRBJ2-1; the TCRdb call, TRBD1, lacks DNA for checking. The CDR3 has 14 residues. The germline gives CDR1 KGHDR, CDR2 SFDVKD. The CDR3 here is CATSDLWDNGEQFF.

The chain recombines TRBV7-8 with TRBJ2-1; the D gene TCRdb calls, TRBD2, cannot be checked with no DNA. Looked up from germline, CDR1 is SGHVS and CDR2 is FQNEAQ. The CDR3 is 17 residues long. The CDR3 reads CASSWARSAGGDNEQFF.

The CDR3: CASSLDGGRRNIQYF. The genes are TRBV5-6 and TRBJ2-4; TCRdb outputs TRBD2, but without DNA this stays unchecked. This CDR3 has 15 residues. Germline CDR1 SGHDT, CDR2 YYEEEE.

The chain employs TRBV12-3 or TRBV12-4 and TRBJ1-1; TCRdb designates TRBD1, a call that cannot be tested without DNA. This CDR3 has 17 residues. The CDR3 sequence is CARRGGGVKFVNTEAFF.

V gene TRBV19 combines with J gene TRBJ2-7; TCRdb designates TRBD2, a call that cannot be tested without DNA. Germline V gene data show CDR1 as LNHDA and CDR2 as SQIVND (reference sequence). The CDR3 runs to 14 residues. This chain's CDR3 is CASSIDSGGIEQYF. Full variable domain (remainder filled in from reference TRBV19 and TRBJ2-7): DGGITQSPKYLFRKEGQNVTLSCEQNLNHDAMYWYRQDPGQGLRLIYYSQIVNDFQKGDIAEGYSVSREKKESFPLTVTSAQKNPTAFYLCASSIDSGGIEQYFGPGTRLTVT.

The chain recombines TRBV7-6 with TRBJ1-1; TCRdb indicates TRBD1, and absent DNA this call remains unverified. CDR3 length: 15 residues. Per germline, CDR1 SGHVS and CDR2 FNYEAQ. The CDR3 reads CASILAGTANTEAFF. Together with reference TRBV7-6 and TRBJ1-1, the CDR3 gives the full variable domain: GAGVSQSPRYKVTKRGQDVALRCDPISGHVSLYWYRQALGQGPEFLTYFNYEAQQDKSGLPNDRFSAERPEGSISTLTIQRTEQRDSAMYRCASILAGTANTEAFFGQGTRLTVV.

This chain joins TRBV27 and TRBJ2-7; no DNA is available, so the TRBD2 call from TCRdb remains unchecked. Germline loops: CDR1 MNHEY, CDR2 SMNVEV (reference sequence). The CDR3 sequence is 21 residues long. CDR3 sequence: CASSHYAPGLAGTTHSYEQYF.

The chain joins TRBV28 to TRBJ2-3. This CDR3 has 12 amino acids. In germline, CDR1 is MDHEN, CDR2 SYDVKM. This chain's CDR3 is CASSLGDNTQYF.

The gene calls are TRBV5-1 and TRBJ2-1; TCRdb gives TRBD2 as the D gene, but with no DNA this cannot be confirmed. CDR1 is SGHRS and CDR2 is YFSETQ in the germline V gene. This CDR3 has 17 residues. CDR3 sequence reads: CASSLIRERGSYNEQFF.

The J gene is TRBJ1-1, the V gene TRBV28. Germline V CDR1 and CDR2: MDHEN, SYDVKM. CDR3 length: 13 residues. The CDR3 sequence: CASRGASSTEAFF.

The chain links TRBV13 to TRBJ2-5; checking the TCRdb D call of TRBD1 is not possible without DNA. Germline values: CDR1 PRHDT, CDR2 FYEKMQ (reference sequence). This CDR3 comprises 15 residues. CDR3 sequence: CASSLRTGIQETQYF.

The chain has TRBV7-7 and TRBJ1-1; checking the TCRdb D call of TRBD1 is not possible without DNA. The germline V gene has CDR1 SSHAT and CDR2 FNYEAQ (reference sequence). This CDR3 contains 13 residues. The CDR3 reads CASSPPGATEAFF. The full variable domain, its missing parts supplied by reference TRBV7-7 and TRBJ1-1, is GAGVSQSPRYKVTKRGQDVTLRCDPISSHATLYWYQQALGQGPEFLTYFNYEAQPDKSGLPSDRFSAERPEGSISTLTIQRTEQRDSAMYRCASSPPGATEAFFGQGTRLTVV.

The chain recombines TRBV28 with TRBJ2-2; lacking DNA, the TRBD1 call made by TCRdb goes unchecked. The CDR3 sequence is 15 residues long. The germline V gene encodes CDR1 MDHEN and CDR2 SYDVKM. CDR3 loop: CASSFGTGDSGELFF. Drawing the rest from reference TRBV28 and TRBJ2-2, the complete variable domain is DVKVTQSSRYLVKRTGEKVFLECVQDMDHENMFWYRQDPGLGLRLIYFSYDVKMKEKGDIPEGYSVSREKKERFSLILESASTNQTSMYLCASSFGTGDSGELFFGEGSRLTVL.

The rearrangement uses TRBV29-1 and TRBJ2-7. The CDR3 length is 13 residues. Germline CDR1 is SQVTM and CDR2 is ANQGSEA. Here the CDR3 reads CSVGVEASYEQYF.

The gene calls are TRBV5-1 and TRBJ2-1. Germline V lookup: CDR1 SGHRS, CDR2 YFSETQ. There are 12 residues in the CDR3. Here the CDR3 reads CASSLTGQTQFF.

The rearrangement uses TRBV28 and TRBJ1-1; TCRdb's D call, TRBD1, is unchecked because there is no DNA. Per germline, CDR1 MDHEN and CDR2 SYDVKM. This CDR3 region has 14 residues. The CDR3 region is CASSFWGHFNEAFF.

The chain couples TRBV6-5 to TRBJ1-5; TCRdb returns TRBD1, unconfirmable since there is no DNA. The germline CDR1 and CDR2 sequences are MNHEY and SVGAGI. The CDR3 has 14 residues. CDR3 sequence reads: CASSRGQYNQPQHF.

The chain is built from TRBV29-1 and TRBJ2-7; TCRdb selects TRBD1, and the lack of DNA leaves this call unchecked. Germline V lookup: CDR1 SQVTM, CDR2 ANQGSEA. The CDR3 is made up of 14 amino acids. This chain's CDR3 is CSGGQGPSSLEQYF.

The V call is TRBV12-3 or TRBV12-4, the J call TRBJ2-4; absent DNA, TCRdb's TRBD2 call cannot be checked. This CDR3 is 14 amino acids long. Here the CDR3 reads CASSSLSIQNIQYF.

The rearrangement uses TRBV28 and TRBJ2-7; TCRdb calls TRBD1, which cannot be checked without DNA. Germline loops: CDR1 MDHEN, CDR2 SYDVKM. There are 14 residues in the CDR3. CDR3 region: CASSFTDRDNEQYF. Together with reference TRBV28 and TRBJ2-7, the CDR3 gives the full variable domain: DVKVTQSSRYLVKRTGEKVFLECVQDMDHENMFWYRQDPGLGLRLIYFSYDVKMKEKGDIPEGYSVSREKKERFSLILESASTNQTSMYLCASSFTDRDNEQYFGPGTRLTVT.

The chain links TRBV4-3 to TRBJ2-2; TCRdb gives TRBD1 as the D gene, but with no DNA this cannot be confirmed. CDR1 and CDR2 (germline): LGHNA, YSLEER. There are 16 residues in the CDR3. The CDR3 spells CASSQAGQGDAGELFF.

The genes are TRBV3-1 and TRBJ2-5; the TCRdb call, TRBD1, lacks DNA for checking. Germline CDR1 LGHDT, CDR2 YNNKEL (reference sequence). This CDR3 is 15 amino acids long. CDR3 sequence: CASSQTTGARETQYF.

V and J are TRBV12-3 or TRBV12-4 and TRBJ2-5; the TCRdb D gene call, TRBD2, has no DNA to confirm it. The CDR3 is made up of 15 amino acids. The CDR3: CASSYPTSGRKTQYF.

The chain uses TRBV12-3 or TRBV12-4 and TRBJ2-7; the D call of TRBD2 rests on TCRdb alone, since no DNA is present to check it. This CDR3 region has 15 residues. CDR3 amino acids: CASSQGLAGPYEQYF.

V gene TRBV12-3 or TRBV12-4 combines with J gene TRBJ1-5; TCRdb selects TRBD1, and the lack of DNA leaves this call unchecked. CDR3 size: 15 residues. The CDR3 reads CASSRTGGNNQPQHF.